The 26 T cell receptor beta chains below were found in one sample sequenced in a study of siplizumab effects on memory and regulatory T cells. Method: immunoSEQ multiplex PCR; TCRdb's copy keeps in-frame clones and lacks some. Of about 56,000 clones in the sample, around 98% were seen once. The material sequenced was naive CD8+ T cells sorted from blood. These receptors were taken from a human donor in good health.

The J gene is TRBJ1-2, the V gene TRBV27, with D perhaps matching TRBD1 (5 bases). The CDR3 loop spans 15 amino acids. Trimming cost V 3 bases and J 1 base, with 12 bases left between them. Germline V lookup: CDR1 MNHEY, CDR2 SMNVEV (reference sequence). The CDR3 protein is CASSFGHSVNYGYTF. The DNA for the CDR3 is TGTGCCAGCAGTTTCGGACACTCGGTTAACTATGGCTACACCTTC.

This sequence joins TRBV14 and TRBJ1-2; D is unresolved. Germline V gene lookup returns CDR1 SGHDN and CDR2 FVKESK. With 3 bases removed from V and 0 bases from J, the gap between germline ends came to 5 bases. CDR3 length: 13 residues. The CDR3 region is CASSQPANYGYTF. In DNA form, the CDR3 reads TGTGCCAGCAGCCAGCCCGCTAACTATGGCTACACCTTC.

V usage is TRBV9 and J usage is TRBJ2-1, with D possibly TRBD2 on 6 matching bases. The CDR3 is made up of 17 amino acids. CDR1 is SGDLS, CDR2 YYNGEE, per germline. V was clipped by 4 bases and J by 6 bases, with 23 bases between them. CDR3 DNA sequence: TGTGCCAGCAGCCCAAGCCCGACTCCCGCGGGGAGCAATGAGCAGTTCTTC. Amino acid sequence: CASSPSPTPAGSNEQFF. Combining the CDR3 with reference TRBV9 and TRBJ2-1 gives the whole variable domain DSGVTQTPKHLITATGQRVTLRCSPRSGDLSVYWYQQSLDQGLQFLIQYYNGEERAKGNILERFSAQQFPDLHSELNLSSLELGDSALYFCASSPSPTPAGSNEQFFGPGTRLTVL.

This clone was observed once. This chain uses TRBV6-6 with TRBJ2-1; TRBD2 matches 10 bases. The trim removed 6 bases at V and 1 base at J, leaving 6 bases unmatched. Per germline, CDR1 MNHNY and CDR2 SVGAGI (reference sequence). The length of the CDR3 is 16 residues. CDR3 in DNA: TGTGCCAGCAGGCGCCTACTAGCGGGGTCCTACAATGAGCAGTTCTTC. Translation: CASRRLLAGSYNEQFF.

V is TRBV5-1 and J is TRBJ1-1; TRBD1 might be the D (5 bases). The CDR3 loop spans 18 amino acids. Looked up from germline, CDR1 is SGHRS and CDR2 is YFSETQ. With 1 base removed from V and 0 bases from J, the gap between germline ends came to 19 bases. The CDR3 nucleotides are TGCGCCAGCAGCTTGAGTCTCGGCGACAGACTTTTGAACACTGAAGCTTTCTTT. Encoded protein: CASSLSLGDRLLNTEAFF.

V is TRBV21-1 and J is TRBJ1-5. TRBV21-1 constitutes a pseudogene. CDR3 length: 17 residues. The CDR3 coding sequence is TGTGCCAGCAGCAAAGCGGGGGGCCTTGAGGGCCCTCAGCCCCAGCATTTT. It codes for CASSKAGGLEGPQPQHF.

The V gene is TRBV6-5, the J gene TRBJ2-1, with 7 bases that match TRBD1. Germline-derived CDR1 and CDR2 are MNHEY and SVGAGI. V was pared by 7 bases and J by 3 bases, with 6 bases of the junction left unmatched. This CDR3 contains 14 residues. The CDR3 DNA reads TGTGCCAGCACCCCGGGACAGTACTACAATGAGCAGTTCTTC. Its protein product is CASTPGQYYNEQFF.

The J gene is TRBJ2-1, the V gene TRBV30; a possible D gene is TRBD2 (6 bases). The CDR3 is made up of 15 amino acids. With 5 bases removed from V and 8 bases from J, the gap between germline ends came to 22 bases. Germline V lookup: CDR1 GTSNPN, CDR2 SVGIG (reference sequence). The CDR3 coding sequence is TGTGCCTGGGAGGCCACCGGCGGAGGGAGACATGAGCAGTTCTTC. Translating it yields CAWEATGGGRHEQFF.

The rearrangement joins TRBV30 to TRBJ2-2; D is unresolved. The CDR3 totals 13 residues. Germline V gene data show CDR1 as GTSNPN and CDR2 as SVGIG (reference sequence). The V end was cut by 3 bases, the J end by 6 bases, with 11 bases between. The CDR3: CAWRAPFPGELFF. As DNA, the CDR3 is TGTGCCTGGAGGGCTCCCTTCCCCGGGGAGCTGTTTTTT.

The CDR3 reads CASSPGQGAYEQYF. CDR3 DNA: TGTGCCAGCAGCCCGGGACAGGGGGCCTACGAGCAGTACTTC. The V and J genes are TRBV7-9 and TRBJ2-7; 11 nucleotides line up with TRBD1. Germline CDR1 SEHNR, CDR2 FQNEAQ (reference sequence). The CDR3 spans 14 residues. V trimming: 5 bases; J trimming: 2 bases; junction bases outside the gene matches: 2. The full variable domain, in which reference TRBV7-9 and TRBJ2-7 provide the parts outside the CDR3, is DTGVSQNPRHKITKRGQNVTFRCDPISEHNRLYWYRQTLGQGPEFLTYFQNEAQLEKSRLLSDRFSAERPKGSFSTLEIQRTEQGDSAMYLCASSPGQGAYEQYFGPGTRLTVT.

In its sample, this clone was seen once. The chain joins TRBV7-9 to TRBJ1-1; possibly TRBD1 for D (5 bases). The V gene lost 5 bases and the J gene lost 4 bases, with 8 bases spanning the gap. CDR1 is SEHNR, CDR2 FQNEAQ, per germline (reference sequence). The CDR3 spans 12 residues. CDR3 residues: CASSPGGTEAFF. As DNA, the CDR3 is TGTGCCAGCAGCCCGGGGGGCACTGAAGCTTTCTTT.

The chain joins TRBV7-9 to TRBJ2-7, with D unresolved. Germline V CDR1 and CDR2: SEHNR, FQNEAQ (reference sequence). The length of the CDR3 is 15 residues. V lost 0 bases and J 6 bases, leaving 15 bases between the germline ends. DNA for the CDR3: TGTGCCAGCAGCTTAGCCCCATTCGGACCCGGCGAGCAGTACTTC. Protein product: CASSLAPFGPGEQYF.

The chain employs TRBV7-2 and TRBJ2-5; weak D call: TRBD2 (5 bases). The J call may be wrong; the DNA end is better matched by TRBJ2-7. The germline V gene has CDR1 SGHTA and CDR2 FQGNSA. CDR3 length equals 13 residues. DNA of the CDR3: TGTGCCAGCAGCTTAGGTCGGGGTTACGAGCAGTACTTC. It specifies CASSLGRGYEQYF.

The V gene is TRBV5-6, the J gene TRBJ2-3; 11 nucleotides agree with TRBD2. V lost 3 bases and J lost 4; bases outside the gene matches: 4. Germline CDR1 SGHDT, CDR2 YYEEEE. The CDR3 is 15 amino acids. DNA for the CDR3: TGTGCCAGCAGCTCGACTAGCGGGATGGCAGATACGCAGTATTTT. Encoded protein: CASSSTSGMADTQYF.

J is TRBJ2-7 and V is TRBV5-1, with a possible D match to TRBD1 (6 bases). V was shortened by 0 bases and J by 1 base, with 8 bases between the two germline ends. There are 14 residues in the CDR3. In germline, CDR1 is SGHRS, CDR2 YFSETQ. The CDR3 DNA sequence: TGCGCCAGCAGCTTGGGTGGACAGTCCTACGAGCAGTACTTC. Translated, it gives CASSLGGQSYEQYF. The full variable domain, rest sourced from reference TRBV5-1 and TRBJ2-7, is KAGVTQTPRYLIKTRGQQVTLSCSPISGHRSVSWYQQTPGQGLQFLFEYFSETQRNKGNFPGRFSGRQFSNSRSEMNVSTLELGDSALYLCASSLGGQSYEQYFGPGTRLTVT.

V gene TRBV5-1 combines with J gene TRBJ1-3; D is ambiguous. V was trimmed by 4 bases and J by 4 bases, leaving 9 bases between them. CDR3 length: 13 residues. The V gene's germline CDR1 is SGHRS and CDR2 YFSETQ. The CDR3 DNA reads TGCGCCAGCAGCGACGACGAGGGAAACACCATATATTTT. This codes for CASSDDEGNTIYF.

The chain has TRBV11-2 and TRBJ1-1; D not resolved. There are 12 residues in the CDR3. Deletions cut 6 bases from V and 7 bases from J, with 12 bases between. Germline loops: CDR1 SGHAT, CDR2 FQNNGV. CDR3 loop: CASSQIRGEAFF. The CDR3 nucleotides read TGTGCCAGCAGTCAAATCCGGGGTGAAGCTTTCTTT.

This clone was observed a single time. The chain uses TRBV19 and TRBJ2-3; TRBD2 matches at 7 bases. In germline, CDR1 is LNHDA, CDR2 SQIVND (reference sequence). There are 17 residues in the CDR3. Trimming took 5 bases from V and 2 from J; bases not matched to a gene: 13. The CDR3 coding sequence is TGTGCCAGTAGTGGCTTTACGGGAGGCCAGATCACAGATACGCAGTATTTT. Its protein product is CASSGFTGGQITDTQYF.

This chain links TRBV19 with TRBJ1-1; weak D call: TRBD1 (5 bases). V was cut by 9 bases and J by 1 base, with 9 bases left in between. The germline CDR1 and CDR2 sequences are LNHDA and SQIVND (reference sequence). This CDR3 contains 12 residues. The CDR3 DNA reads as TGTGCCAGCGACAGAGCGAACACTGAAGCTTTCTTT. This codes for CASDRANTEAFF.

CDR3 in DNA: TGTGCCAGCAGCGTAGCGAGACAGGGTGGCCCTAACTATGGCTACACCTTC. The encoded protein is CASSVARQGGPNYGYTF. The V call is TRBV9, the J call TRBJ1-2; TRBD1 aligns across 7 bases. The CDR3 totals 17 residues. Germline values: CDR1 SGDLS, CDR2 YYNGEE. The ends lost 0 bases at V and 0 bases at J; junction bases unmatched: 8.

CDR3 loop: CASSWGQDYEQYF. The CDR3 region has the DNA TGCGCCAGCAGTTGGGGGCAGGACTACGAGCAGTACTTC. J is TRBJ2-7 and V is TRBV5-1, with D perhaps TRBD1 (6 bases). V lost 5 bases to trimming and J lost 3 bases, with 12 bases between them. Germline assignment: CDR1 SGHRS and CDR2 YFSETQ. The CDR3 has 13 residues.

The chain combines TRBV5-6 with TRBJ2-1; 9 nucleotides agree with TRBD2. CDR1 SGHDT and CDR2 YYEEEE come from the germline V gene. With 1 base clipped from V and 4 bases from J, the junction kept 6 bases outside the gene matches. The CDR3 covers 16 residues. CDR3 residues: CASSLTRLAAYNEQFF. The DNA for the CDR3 is TGTGCCAGCAGCTTGACGCGACTAGCGGCATACAATGAGCAGTTCTTC. Using reference TRBV5-6 and TRBJ2-1 for the parts outside the CDR3, the full variable domain is DAGVTQSPTHLIKTRGQQVTLRCSPKSGHDTVSWYQQALGQGPQFIFQYYEEEERQRGNFPDRFSGHQFPNYSSELNVNALLLGDSALYLCASSLTRLAAYNEQFFGPGTRLTVL.

The J gene is TRBJ2-7, the V gene TRBV7-3; no clear D. Germline assignment: CDR1 SGHTA and CDR2 FQGTGA. This CDR3 has 14 residues. Deletions cut 5 bases from V and 1 base from J, with 12 bases between. The CDR3 region has the DNA TGTGCCAGCAGCGCCAGCCCCTTTTCCTACGAGCAGTACTTC. It encodes CASSASPFSYEQYF.

The CDR3: CASSFGSGGGEQFF. For the CDR3, the DNA is TGCGCCAGCAGCTTTGGGTCGGGAGGGGGTGAGCAGTTCTTC. The chain recombines TRBV5-1 with TRBJ2-1, with 8 bases matching TRBD2. Germline V CDR1 and CDR2: SGHRS, YFSETQ. CDR3 size: 14 residues. Trimming cost V 2 bases and J 9 bases; bases outside gene matches: 7.

J is TRBJ2-2 and V is TRBV21-1; the table's TRBD2 call for D was not verified on the DNA. TRBV21-1 is recorded as a pseudogene. The CDR3 runs to 18 residues. The CDR3 sequence is CASSKRASGRGNTGELFF. CDR3 in DNA: TGTGCCAGCAGCAAACGGGCTAGCGGGAGGGGGAACACCGGGGAGCTGTTTTTT.

The rearrangement links TRBV30 to TRBJ2-1; 11 positions agree with TRBD2. CDR3 length: 16 amino acids. V gave up 1 base and J gave up 5 bases; unmatched junction bases: 7. Germline CDR1 reads GTSNPN; CDR2 reads SVGIG (reference sequence). The CDR3 sequence: CAWSGVLSGRDNEQFF. The CDR3 region has the DNA TGTGCCTGGAGTGGGGTGCTTAGCGGGAGGGACAATGAGCAGTTCTTC.